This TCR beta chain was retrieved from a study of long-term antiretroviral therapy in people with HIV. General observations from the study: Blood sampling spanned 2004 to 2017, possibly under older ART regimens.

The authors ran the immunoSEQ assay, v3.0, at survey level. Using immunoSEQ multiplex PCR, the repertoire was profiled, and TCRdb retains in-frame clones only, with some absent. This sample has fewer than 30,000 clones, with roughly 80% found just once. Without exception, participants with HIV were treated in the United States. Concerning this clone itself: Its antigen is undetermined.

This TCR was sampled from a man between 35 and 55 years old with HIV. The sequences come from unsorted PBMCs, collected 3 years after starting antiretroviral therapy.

The CDR3 sequence: CASSSRWRGDNEQFF. CDR3 nucleotide sequence: TGTGCCAGCAGCTCCCGTTGGAGGGGCGACAATGAGCAGTTCTTC. The rearrangement links TRBV5-8 to TRBJ2-1; tentative D call: TRBD2 (6 bases). Between the trimmed V and J ends, which lost 3 bases and 5 bases, there was a span of 15 bases. Germline lookup yields CDR1 SGHTS and CDR2 YDEGEE. This CDR3 has 15 amino acids.